The 20 T cell receptor beta chains in this list originate from one sample, sequenced in a study of T cell repertoires in cytomegalovirus infection. These receptors' antigens are unknown. TCRdb analysed the reads with MiXCR anew, one entry per CDR3 protein. Of about a million distinct CDR3 sequences in the sample, around 31% are singletons; the top ten hold 11% to 15%. This specimen was cultured CD8+ T cells from PBMCs, taken from culture after CMV antigen stimulation. The receptors derive from a human donor in good health (CMV status not recorded). Some clones in this sample may be carry-over from other donors' samples.

This clonotype was found many times. V and J are TRBV6-5 and TRBJ2-1; D is ambiguous. CDR3 length: 13 amino acids. Germline assignment: CDR1 MNHEY and CDR2 SVGAGI. Trimming left V 5 bases short and J 4 bases short, with 9 bases between. DNA of the CDR3: TGTGCCAGCAGTCAGACACCTTACAATGAGCAGTTCTTC. Encoded protein: CASSQTPYNEQFF.

This chain connects TRBV9 to TRBJ2-3, with D unclear. Germline CDR1 reads SGDLS; CDR2 reads YYNGEE. The length of the CDR3 is 14 residues. Trimming shortened V by 2 bases and J by 4 bases, and 11 bases separated the two germline ends. The CDR3 bases are TGTGCCAGCAGCGTTGGCAGGTTAGCAGATACGCAGTATTTT. The encoded protein is CASSVGRLADTQYF.

The rearrangement joins TRBV28 to TRBJ2-1; D is possibly TRBD1 or TRBD2 (7 bases each). From germline, CDR1 is MDHEN and CDR2 SYDVKM. The CDR3 sequence is 17 residues long. V gave up 2 bases and J gave up 0 bases, with 14 bases separating them. CDR3 nucleotides: TGTGCCAGCAGTTTAAGTCAGGGGGGGAGCTCCTACAATGAGCAGTTCTTC. As protein: CASSLSQGGSSYNEQFF.

This clonotype was found a few times. The chain is built from TRBV6-5 and TRBJ1-2; TRBD1 agrees at 7 bases. Trimming removed 5 bases from V and 3 bases from J; junction bases left unmatched: 15. CDR3 length equals 17 residues. CDR1 and CDR2 (germline): MNHEY, SVGAGI. The CDR3 here is CASSEAQGPALDYGYTF. The CDR3 DNA follows: TGTGCCAGCAGTGAAGCACAGGGGCCGGCTCTTGACTATGGCTACACCTTC.

V is TRBV7-8 and J is TRBJ2-1; 11 nucleotides line up with TRBD1. The CDR3 length is 15 residues. The V segment lost 5 bases and the J segment 8 bases; nucleotides outside the gene matches: 8. The germline V gene has CDR1 SGHVS and CDR2 FQNEAQ. The CDR3: CASSVPGQGVDEQFF. The CDR3 bases are TGTGCCAGCAGCGTACCGGGACAGGGGGTCGATGAGCAGTTCTTC.

This chain joins TRBV7-9 and TRBJ2-1; D possibly corresponds to TRBD1 (6 bases). Deletions cut 5 bases from V and 0 bases from J, with 14 bases between. The length of the CDR3 is 16 residues. The germline gives CDR1 SEHNR, CDR2 FQNEAQ (reference sequence). CDR3 sequence (DNA): TGTGCCAGCAGCCCACAGGACAGTAGCTCCTACAATGAGCAGTTCTTC. Its protein is CASSPQDSSSYNEQFF.

The V call is TRBV4-1, the J call TRBJ1-1; D uncertain. Trimming shortened V by 0 bases and J by 0 bases, and 11 bases separated the two germline ends. The germline CDR1 and CDR2 sequences are MGHRA and YSYEKL. The CDR3 extends over 16 amino acids. CDR3 in DNA: TGCGCCAGCAGCCAAGACCCAGTCTATTTGAACACTGAAGCTTTCTTT. Residues: CASSQDPVYLNTEAFF.

This rearrangement joins TRBV6-5 to TRBJ2-1; 12 bases are a match to TRBD2. This CDR3 is built from 16 residues. V lost 2 bases, J lost 4 bases, and 3 bases stayed unmatched. Germline loops: CDR1 MNHEY, CDR2 SVGAGI. The CDR3 loop is CASSYRTSGVYNEQFF. The CDR3 coding sequence is TGTGCCAGCAGTTACAGGACTAGCGGGGTTTACAATGAGCAGTTCTTC.

The chain combines TRBV2 with TRBJ1-1; tentatively, D is TRBD1 (5 bases). Deletions cut 9 bases from V and 0 bases from J, with 11 bases between. Germline V gene data show CDR1 as SNHLY and CDR2 as FYNNEI. This CDR3 region has 13 residues. CDR3: CARPGLLNTEAFF. For the CDR3, the DNA is TGTGCCAGGCCGGGACTCCTGAACACTGAAGCTTTCTTT.

This clonotype has only a few counts. The rearrangement links TRBV12-3 or TRBV12-4 to TRBJ1-3, with no clear D. V lost 6 bases, J lost 4 bases, and 10 bases lay in between. The CDR3 loop spans 13 amino acids. As DNA, the CDR3 is TGTGCCAGCAGGCCGCTAGGGGGAAACACCATATATTTT. Translation gives CASRPLGGNTIYF.

V usage is TRBV6-2 or TRBV6-3 and J usage is TRBJ2-1, with 9 bases lining up with TRBD1. V dropped 6 bases and J dropped 1; count of bases not matched to a gene: 13. CDR3 length equals 18 residues. Germline assignment: CDR1 MNHEY and CDR2 SVGEGT. For the CDR3, the DNA is TGTGCCAGCAGCACCGACAGGGGGGATCGTAGGTCCTACAATGAGCAGTTCTTC. Translation: CASSTDRGDRRSYNEQFF.

This rearrangement joins TRBV20-1 to TRBJ1-5, with TRBD1 matching over 7 bases. Per the germline V gene, CDR1 is DFQATT and CDR2 is SNEGSKA (reference sequence). The CDR3 contains 14 residues. CDR3 residues: CGSRTGGGNQPQHF. CDR3 sequence (DNA): TGCGGAAGCAGGACAGGCGGGGGCAATCAGCCCCAGCATTTT.

This chain links TRBV5-6 with TRBJ1-2; TRBD1 matches at 8 bases. Germline V gene lookup returns CDR1 SGHDT and CDR2 YYEEEE. V was clipped by 7 bases and J by 3 bases; unmatched bases: 5. This CDR3 region has 13 residues. CDR3 region: CASGQGSDYGYTF. In nucleotides, the CDR3 is TGTGCCAGCGGACAGGGATCGGACTATGGCTACACCTTC.

V is TRBV6-6 and J is TRBJ1-6; the D gene is possibly TRBD1 (6 bases). The germline V and J ends were trimmed by 10 bases and 5 bases, with 21 bases remaining between them. The CDR3 has 16 amino acids. Germline V gene lookup returns CDR1 MNHNY and CDR2 SVGAGI (reference sequence). DNA for the CDR3: TGTGCCATCCTTGGACGGGGGGCCTATGATAATTCACCCCTCCACTTT. As protein: CAILGRGAYDNSPLHF.

About this clonotype itself: A read error may explain this, as a much larger clone is one base away. The chain employs TRBV7-6 and TRBJ2-5; D may be TRBD1 (5 bases). Germline CDR1 is SGHVS and CDR2 is FNYEAQ. The CDR3 runs to 13 residues. The CDR3 coding sequence is TGTGTCAGCCTACCGCAGGGCCAAGAGACCCAGTACTTC. Amino acid sequence: CVSLPQGQETQYF.

The gene calls are TRBV7-8 and TRBJ2-7; D possibly corresponds to TRBD2 (6 bases). Trimming stripped 5 bases from V and 6 bases from J, with 23 bases between. Germline V gene sequence: CDR1 SGHVS, CDR2 FQNEAQ. The CDR3 is 16 residues long. The chain's CDR3 is CASSPTPGLSRFEQYV. CDR3 sequence (DNA): TGTGCCAGCAGCCCTACCCCGGGACTGAGCCGGTTCGAGCAGTACGTC.

There are a few counts of this clonotype. This sequence joins TRBV28 and TRBJ2-3; D remains unclear. Looked up from germline, CDR1 is MDHEN and CDR2 is SYDVKM. V was trimmed by 5 bases and J by 7 bases, leaving 16 bases between them. The CDR3 is 14 residues long. The CDR3 sequence is CASSQLLTVNTQYF. For the CDR3, the DNA is TGTGCCAGCAGTCAATTACTCACGGTGAATACGCAGTATTTT.

This clonotype was detected only a few times. This chain joins TRBV11-1 and TRBJ1-2; D call uncertain. The germline gives CDR1 SGHAT, CDR2 FQDESV (reference sequence). Deletions cut 2 bases from V and 4 bases from J, with 5 bases between. This CDR3 has 12 amino acids. The CDR3, as DNA: TGTGCCAGCAGCTTAAGATCCTATGGCTACACCTTC. Its translation: CASSLRSYGYTF.

About this clonotype: This sequence may be a read error, since a much larger clone differs from it by one base. The CDR3 spells CANSYLNREYQETQYF. The DNA of the CDR3 is TGTGCCAACAGTTACCTAAACCGGGAATACCAAGAGACCCAGTACTTC. The chain couples TRBV12-3 or TRBV12-4 to TRBJ2-5, with TRBD2 as a possible D gene (5 bases). The CDR3 covers 16 residues.

V usage is TRBV7-6 and J usage is TRBJ2-5, with 7 nucleotides matching TRBD1. Germline V gene data show CDR1 as SGHVS and CDR2 as FNYEAQ. This CDR3 is 15 amino acids long. With 10 bases clipped from V and 5 bases from J, the junction kept 16 bases outside the gene matches. The DNA of the CDR3 is TGTGCCAACAGGTCAAGGGACAGTGAATGGGAGACCCAGTACTTC. It translates to CANRSRDSEWETQYF.